This T cell receptor (beta chain) was profiled in a study of shared clonotypes between healthy human individuals. Study background: Researchers assigned three CD4 naive, three CD4 memory, two CD8 naive and one CD8 memory plate to each donor.

CDR1 is SGHAT, CDR2 FQNNGV, per germline. The CDR3 covers 14 residues. Trimming removed 2 bases at V and 3 bases at J, with 10 bases between. Produced via immunoSEQ multiplex PCR; TCRdb's table is partial and in-frame only. The sample lists approximately 2.3 million clones; approximately 95% were seen once. The clonotype comes from a young man in good health. Some clones in this sample may be carry-over from other donors' samples. The sample taken for sequencing was naive CD4+ T cells from PBMCs. Sample subset: CD45RA+ positively selected. V is TRBV11-2 and J is TRBJ1-2, with no clear D. In nucleotides, the CDR3 is TGTGCCAGCAGCTTACTTGGCACTCACTATGGCTACACCTTC. Translation: CASSLLGTHYGYTF.